This TCR beta chain was identified during a study of T cells in Graves' hyperthyroidism and ophthalmopathy. In the study overall: Upon initial diagnosis and before any treatment, peripheral blood was collected.

Amplified TCR beta CDR3 regions came from RNA transcripts. HTBI primers were employed in a first-round RT-PCR of the TCR CDR3. TCRdb re-called the multiplex PCR reads with MiXCR, one entry per CDR3 protein. The table lists about 610,000 distinct CDR3 sequences, over 12% of them singletons. Germline V gene sequence: CDR1 SGHVS, CDR2 FQNEAQ. With 5 bases removed from V and 0 bases from J, the gap between germline ends came to 14 bases. The CDR3 covers 15 residues. On the basis of clinical symptoms, serum thyroxine and TRAb, thyroid ultrasound and orbital computed tomography, diagnoses were made. This clonotype was seen ten or more times. What it recognizes is unknown. Overall study findings and caveats: Clonotypes that were expanded in thyroid above 0.001 mostly appeared in blood too. Ophthalmopathy was identified by the model a median around 5.9 months ahead of onset.

This receptor was obtained from a woman in her thirties or forties with Graves' ophthalmopathy. The V call is TRBV7-8, the J call TRBJ2-7; possibly TRBD1 for D (6 bases). Sequenced sample: blood. The CDR3 nucleotides read TGTGCCAGCAGCCAGTCTCGGGACAACTCCTACGAGCAGTACTTC. It encodes CASSQSRDNSYEQYF. The entire variable domain, with the rest obtained from reference TRBV7-8 and TRBJ2-7, is as follows: GAGVSQSPRYKVAKRGQDVALRCDPISGHVSLFWYQQALGQGPEFLTYFQNEAQLDKSGLPSDRFFAERPEGSVSTLKIQRTQQEDSAVYLCASSQSRDNSYEQYFGPGTRLTVT.